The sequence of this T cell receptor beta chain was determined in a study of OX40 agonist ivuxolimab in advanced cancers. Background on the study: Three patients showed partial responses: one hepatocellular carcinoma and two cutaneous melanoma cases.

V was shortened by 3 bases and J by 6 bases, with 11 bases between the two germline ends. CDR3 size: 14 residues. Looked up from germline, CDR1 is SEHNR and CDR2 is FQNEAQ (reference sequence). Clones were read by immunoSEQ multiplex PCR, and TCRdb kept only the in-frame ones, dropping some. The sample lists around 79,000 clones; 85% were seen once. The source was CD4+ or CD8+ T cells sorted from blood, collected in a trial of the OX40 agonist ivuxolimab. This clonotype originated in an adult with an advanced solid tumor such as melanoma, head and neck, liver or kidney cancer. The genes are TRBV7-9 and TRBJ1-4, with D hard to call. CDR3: CASSFASGDEKLFF. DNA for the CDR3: TGTGCCAGCAGCTTCGCCTCGGGAGATGAAAAACTGTTTTTT.